This T cell receptor beta chain was recovered during a study of blood T cell repertoires in COVID-19. This clone was observed a single time. The CDR3 is 17 residues long. V was pared by 2 bases and J by 1 base, with 11 bases of the junction left unmatched. Germline-derived CDR1 and CDR2 are SGHNT and YYREEE (reference sequence). The protocol was immunoSEQ multiplex PCR, while the TCRdb copy is restricted to in-frame clones and leaves out a portion. The sample includes approximately 200,000 clones, 80% to 85% of them seen just once. The TCR was taken from an elderly woman with COVID-19, enrolled during active disease. Sequencing was done on a sample of peripheral blood. The chain joins TRBV5-4 to TRBJ1-1; TRBD1 matches at 7 bases. CDR3 amino acids: CASSLPGQFFWNTEAFF. Here the CDR3 DNA reads TGTGCCAGCAGCTTACCGGGACAGTTTTTTTGGAACACTGAAGCTTTCTTT.